This TCR beta chain comes out of a study of T cell responses to AZD1222 COVID-19 vaccine. Assay used: immunoSEQ multiplex PCR; TCRdb lists only in-frame clones, some missing. This table has about 120,000 clones, 80% to 95% appearing once. Germline CDR1 SNHLY, CDR2 FYNNEI. The CDR3 loop spans 12 amino acids. This specimen consisted of peripheral blood, obtained on day 0 of AZD1222 vaccination. The rearrangement joins TRBV2 to TRBJ2-7, with D possibly matching TRBD1 (6 bases). The receptor's source is an adult in good health. CDR3 coding DNA: TGTGGACATGGGGACAACTCCTACGAGCAGTACTTC. Its protein is CGHGDNSYEQYF.